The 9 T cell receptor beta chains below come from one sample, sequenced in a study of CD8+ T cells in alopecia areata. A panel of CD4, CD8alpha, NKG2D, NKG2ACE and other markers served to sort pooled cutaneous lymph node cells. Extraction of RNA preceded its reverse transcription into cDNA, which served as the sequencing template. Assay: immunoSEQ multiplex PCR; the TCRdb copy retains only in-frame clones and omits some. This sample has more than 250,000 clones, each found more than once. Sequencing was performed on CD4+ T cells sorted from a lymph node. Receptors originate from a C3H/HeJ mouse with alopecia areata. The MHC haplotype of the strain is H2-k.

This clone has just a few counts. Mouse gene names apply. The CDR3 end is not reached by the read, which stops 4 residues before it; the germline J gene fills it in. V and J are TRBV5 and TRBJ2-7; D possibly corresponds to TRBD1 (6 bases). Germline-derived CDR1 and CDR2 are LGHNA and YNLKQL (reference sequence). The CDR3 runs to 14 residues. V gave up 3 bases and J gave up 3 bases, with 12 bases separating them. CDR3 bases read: TGTGCCAGCAGCCAGGACAGAAAAAACTAT. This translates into CASSQDRKNY. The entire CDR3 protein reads CASSQDRKNYEQYF.

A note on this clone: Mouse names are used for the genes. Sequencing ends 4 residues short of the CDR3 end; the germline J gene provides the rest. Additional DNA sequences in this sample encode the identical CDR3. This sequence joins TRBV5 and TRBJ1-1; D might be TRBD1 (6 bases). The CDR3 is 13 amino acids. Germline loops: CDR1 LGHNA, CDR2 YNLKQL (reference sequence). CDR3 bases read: TGTGCCAGCAGCCAAGAAGGACAGACA. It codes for CASSQEGQT. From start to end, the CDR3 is CASSQEGQTEVFF.

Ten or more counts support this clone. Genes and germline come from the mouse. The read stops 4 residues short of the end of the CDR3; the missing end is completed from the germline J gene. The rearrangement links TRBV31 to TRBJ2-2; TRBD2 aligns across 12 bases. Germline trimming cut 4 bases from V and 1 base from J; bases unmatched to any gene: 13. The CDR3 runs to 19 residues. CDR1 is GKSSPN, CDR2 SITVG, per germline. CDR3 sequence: CAWISPGLGGGENTGQLYF. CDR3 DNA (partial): TGTGCCTGGATCTCTCCGGGACTGGGGGGCGGGGAAAACACCGGG.

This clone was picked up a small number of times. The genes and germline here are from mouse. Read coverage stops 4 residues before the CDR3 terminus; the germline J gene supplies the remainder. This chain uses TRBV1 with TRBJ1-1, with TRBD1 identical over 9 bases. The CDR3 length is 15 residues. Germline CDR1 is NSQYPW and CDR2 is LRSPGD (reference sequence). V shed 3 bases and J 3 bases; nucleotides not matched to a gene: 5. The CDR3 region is CTCSARDREHTEVFF. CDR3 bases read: TGCACCTGCAGTGCTCGGGACAGGGAACACACA.

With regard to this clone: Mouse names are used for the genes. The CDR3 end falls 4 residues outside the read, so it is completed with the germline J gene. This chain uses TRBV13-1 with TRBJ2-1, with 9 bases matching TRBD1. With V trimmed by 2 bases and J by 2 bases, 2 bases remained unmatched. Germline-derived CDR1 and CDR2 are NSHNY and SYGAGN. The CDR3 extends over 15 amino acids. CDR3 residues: CASSEWDRDYAEQFF. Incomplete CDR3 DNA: TGTGCCAGCAGTGAGTGGGACAGGGACTATGCT.

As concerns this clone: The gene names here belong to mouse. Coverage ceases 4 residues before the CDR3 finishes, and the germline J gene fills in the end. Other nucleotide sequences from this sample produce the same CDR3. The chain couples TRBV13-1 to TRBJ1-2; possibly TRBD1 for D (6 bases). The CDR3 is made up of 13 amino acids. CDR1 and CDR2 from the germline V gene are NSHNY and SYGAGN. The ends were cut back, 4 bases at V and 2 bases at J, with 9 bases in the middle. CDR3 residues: CASSPTGNSDYTF. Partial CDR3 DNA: TGTGCCAGCAGTCCCACAGGGAACTCC.

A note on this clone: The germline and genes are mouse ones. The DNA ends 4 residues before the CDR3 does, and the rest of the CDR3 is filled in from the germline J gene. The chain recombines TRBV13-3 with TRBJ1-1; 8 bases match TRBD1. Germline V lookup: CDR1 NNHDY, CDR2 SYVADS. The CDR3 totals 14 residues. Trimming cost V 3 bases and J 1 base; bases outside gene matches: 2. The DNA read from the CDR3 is TGTGCCAGCAGTGTGGACAGGGTGAACACA. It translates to CASSVDRVNT. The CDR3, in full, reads CASSVDRVNTEVFF.

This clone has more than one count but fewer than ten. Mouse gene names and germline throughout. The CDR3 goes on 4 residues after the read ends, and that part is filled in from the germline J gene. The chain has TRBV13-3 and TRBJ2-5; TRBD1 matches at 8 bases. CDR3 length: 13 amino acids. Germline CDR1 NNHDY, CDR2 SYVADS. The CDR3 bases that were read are TGTGCCAGCAGTCAGGGGGCCGAGGAC. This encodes CASSQGAED. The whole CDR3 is CASSQGAEDTQYF.

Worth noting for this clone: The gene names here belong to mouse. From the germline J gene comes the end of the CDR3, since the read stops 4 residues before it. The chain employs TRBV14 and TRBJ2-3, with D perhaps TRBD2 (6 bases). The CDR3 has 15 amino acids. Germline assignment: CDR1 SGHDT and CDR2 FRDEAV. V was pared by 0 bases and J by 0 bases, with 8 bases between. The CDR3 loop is CASSFWGVSAETLYF. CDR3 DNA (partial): TGTGCCAGCAGTTTCTGGGGGGTTAGTGCAGAA.